Following are 32 T cell receptor beta chains from one sample sequenced in a study of T cell responses to AZD1222 COVID-19 vaccine. Assay used: immunoSEQ multiplex PCR; TCRdb lists only in-frame clones, some missing. The sample shows 150,000 to 200,000 clones, 85% to 90% of them seen only once. The sequenced sample was peripheral blood, obtained on day 0 of MenACWY control vaccination. These receptors were obtained from an adult in good health.

This sequence joins TRBV27 and TRBJ2-2, with 13 nucleotides matching TRBD2. In germline, CDR1 is MNHEY, CDR2 SMNVEV (reference sequence). V was pared by 6 bases and J by 3 bases, with 4 bases of the junction left unmatched. The CDR3 is 16 amino acids. The CDR3 here is CASRPGLAGYTGELFF. CDR3 in DNA: TGTGCCAGCAGACCGGGACTAGCGGGATACACCGGGGAGCTGTTTTTT.

The V call is TRBV9, the J call TRBJ2-2; D may be TRBD1 (6 bases). Trimming pared 3 bases from V and 1 base from J, leaving 7 bases between. Germline CDR1 is SGDLS and CDR2 is YYNGEE. This CDR3 is 14 amino acids long. The CDR3 reads CASSAQGNTGELFF. The CDR3 DNA is TGTGCCAGCAGCGCACAGGGGAACACCGGGGAGCTGTTTTTT.

This clone was detected only a few times. The CDR3 reads CASSTRTGVAGGRNEQFF. CDR3 nucleotide sequence: TGTGCCAGTAGTACGCGGACAGGGGTCGCGGGAGGGCGTAATGAGCAGTTCTTC. This sequence joins TRBV19 and TRBJ2-1, with D tentatively TRBD1 or TRBD2 (9 bases each). V lost 4 bases, J lost 7 bases, and 26 bases lay in between. The germline V gene has CDR1 LNHDA and CDR2 SQIVND (reference sequence). The CDR3 covers 18 residues.

The chain joins TRBV11-2 to TRBJ2-7, with D unclear. Germline values: CDR1 SGHAT, CDR2 FQNNGV. Between the trimmed V and J ends, which lost 2 bases and 1 base, there was a span of 6 bases. The CDR3 runs 13 residues. CDR3 nucleotide sequence: TGTGCCAGCAGCTTAAGTCCTTCCTACGAGCAGTACTTC. Translated: CASSLSPSYEQYF. Drawing the rest from reference TRBV11-2 and TRBJ2-7, the complete variable domain is EAGVAQSPRYKIIEKRQSVAFWCNPISGHATLYWYQQILGQGPKLLIQFQNNGVVDDSQLPKDRFSAERLKGVDSTLKIQPAKLEDSAVYLCASSLSPSYEQYFGPGTRLTVT.

The chain couples TRBV2 to TRBJ2-4, with D possibly being TRBD1 (5 bases). Germline-derived CDR1 and CDR2 are SNHLY and FYNNEI. This CDR3 has 15 amino acids. V dropped 5 bases and J dropped 5 bases, with 16 bases sitting between them. CDR3 DNA: TGTGCCAGCAGTACTTTCCCAGGGCTCCAAAACATTCAGTACTTC. This codes for CASSTFPGLQNIQYF.

The chain uses TRBV20-1 and TRBJ2-7; D gene unclear. The CDR3 spans 11 residues. The V gene lost 3 bases and the J gene lost 5 bases, with 8 bases spanning the gap. Germline values: CDR1 DFQATT, CDR2 SNEGSKA (reference sequence). The DNA for the CDR3 is TGCAGTGCTAGTTTGCGCGACGAGCAGTACTTC. Encoded protein: CSASLRDEQYF.

As for this clone: Within the sample, other DNA sequences also encode this same CDR3. The V call is TRBV20-1, the J call TRBJ2-5; unclear D gene. CDR3 length: 11 residues. Trimming shortened V by 6 bases and J by 1 base, and 6 bases separated the two germline ends. Germline CDR1 reads DFQATT; CDR2 reads SNEGSKA (reference sequence). The CDR3 spells CSARPQETQYF. The CDR3 DNA is TGCAGTGCACGCCCCCAAGAGACCCAGTACTTC.

The chain has TRBV3-1 (or the pseudogene TRBV3-2) and TRBJ2-3; 11 positions match TRBD1. V was pared by 1 base and J by 5 bases, with 17 bases of the junction left unmatched. The CDR3 length is 20 residues. CDR1 LGHDT and CDR2 YNNKEL come from the germline V gene (reference sequence). The CDR3 nucleotides are TGTGCCAGCAGCCAAGGCTGGACAGGGGGCTTCGGGAGGGCCAAAGATACGCAGTATTTT. Translating it yields CASSQGWTGGFGRAKDTQYF.

The chain carries TRBV3-1 (or the pseudogene TRBV3-2) and TRBJ1-1; the D is unclear. CDR1 and CDR2 (germline): LGHDT, YNNKEL (reference sequence). The CDR3 extends over 11 amino acids. The germline V and J ends were trimmed by 1 base and 10 bases, with 7 bases remaining between them. The CDR3 loop is CASSQGGVAFF. The CDR3 nucleotides read TGTGCCAGCAGCCAAGGGGGAGTAGCTTTCTTT.

The chain's CDR3 is CSVDRDNTGELFF. CDR3 bases: TGCAGCGTTGACAGGGACAACACCGGGGAGCTGTTTTTT. The V and J genes are TRBV29-1 and TRBJ2-2; D is tentatively TRBD1 or TRBD2 (5 bases each). This CDR3 is built from 13 residues. The V gene lost 3 bases and the J gene lost 2 bases, with 7 bases spanning the gap. Germline V gene data show CDR1 as SQVTM and CDR2 as ANQGSEA.

This sequence joins TRBV6-5 and TRBJ1-3; D gene unclear. V lost 5 bases and J 3 bases, leaving 14 bases between the germline ends. The CDR3 runs to 15 residues. Germline V lookup: CDR1 MNHEY, CDR2 SVGAGI. The CDR3 is CASSRRQFSGNTIYF. CDR3 nucleotides: TGTGCCAGCAGTCGACGCCAGTTCAGTGGAAACACCATATATTTT.

This chain links TRBV18 with TRBJ1-3; D is unclear. CDR3 length: 13 residues. In germline, CDR1 is KGHSH, CDR2 LQKENI. The V end was cut by 0 bases, the J end by 4 bases, with 4 bases between. In DNA, the CDR3 is TGTGCCAGCTCACCACCGAGGGGAAACACCATATATTTT. Residues: CASSPPRGNTIYF.

For the CDR3, the DNA is TGTGCCAGCAGTGAAGGAGGGCAGCGCACAGATACGCAGTATTTT. Its translation is CASSEGGQRTDTQYF. The chain recombines TRBV6-1 with TRBJ2-3; D might be TRBD2 (5 bases). Germline values: CDR1 MNHNS, CDR2 SASEGT. The CDR3 contains 15 residues. Trimming stripped 1 base from V and 1 base from J, with 9 bases between.

The rearrangement links TRBV25-1 to TRBJ1-3; 7 bases fit TRBD1. This CDR3 comprises 14 residues. Trimming at V came to 4 bases and at J to 4 bases, leaving 4 bases not matched to a gene. Germline V gene sequence: CDR1 MGHDK, CDR2 SYGVNS. CDR3 region: CASSGRGQGNTIYF. The CDR3 bases are TGTGCCAGCAGTGGGCGGGGACAGGGAAACACCATATATTTT.

CDR3 sequence (DNA): TGTGCCAGCTCACCACCGTCGGGGGGGCTCACAGATACGCAGTATTTT. Translation gives CASSPPSGGLTDTQYF. V is TRBV18 and J is TRBJ2-3; 8 nucleotides line up with TRBD2. Germline assignment: CDR1 KGHSH and CDR2 LQKENI. V was clipped by 0 bases and J by 2 bases; unmatched bases: 4. This CDR3 is 16 amino acids long.

Concerning this clone: The same CDR3 is also encoded by other DNA sequences in this sample. The rearrangement uses TRBV5-1 and TRBJ2-7, with TRBD2 as a possible D gene (5 bases). Trimming removed 0 bases at V and 4 bases at J, with 8 bases between. Per the germline V gene, CDR1 is SGHRS and CDR2 is YFSETQ. The CDR3 runs 13 residues. The CDR3 loop reads CASSLGGGYEQYF. CDR3 coding DNA: TGCGCCAGCAGCTTGGGTGGAGGTTACGAGCAGTACTTC. Variable domain in full (rest from reference TRBV5-1 and TRBJ2-7): KAGVTQTPRYLIKTRGQQVTLSCSPISGHRSVSWYQQTPGQGLQFLFEYFSETQRNKGNFPGRFSGRQFSNSRSEMNVSTLELGDSALYLCASSLGGGYEQYFGPGTRLTVT.

The J gene is TRBJ1-1, the V gene TRBV5-6; 8 positions match TRBD1. Per germline, CDR1 SGHDT and CDR2 YYEEEE. The CDR3 extends over 14 amino acids. V was pared by 0 bases and J by 6 bases, with 4 bases of the junction left unmatched. The chain's CDR3 is CASSLDRGFPEAFF. CDR3 nucleotide sequence: TGTGCCAGCAGCTTGGACAGGGGGTTCCCTGAAGCTTTCTTT.

This clone was found once. This chain uses TRBV7-9 with TRBJ2-1; D might be TRBD2 (6 bases). The germline V gene has CDR1 SEHNR and CDR2 FQNEAQ (reference sequence). The CDR3 contains 15 residues. The V gene lost 10 bases and the J gene lost 0 bases, with 16 bases spanning the gap. CDR3 in DNA: TGTGCCACCCCTCGGGGGAACAGCTCCTACAATGAGCAGTTCTTC. Translated: CATPRGNSSYNEQFF. Filled out from reference TRBV7-9 and TRBJ2-1, the complete variable domain reads DTGVSQNPRHKITKRGQNVTFRCDPISEHNRLYWYRQTLGQGPEFLTYFQNEAQLEKSRLLSDRFSAERPKGSFSTLEIQRTEQGDSAMYLCATPRGNSSYNEQFFGPGTRLTVL.

This chain uses TRBV28 with TRBJ1-2, with unresolved D. The V gene lost 8 bases and the J gene lost 5 bases, with 15 bases spanning the gap. The germline gives CDR1 MDHEN, CDR2 SYDVKM. This CDR3 is built from 13 residues. CDR3 loop: CASVPEGSYGYTF. DNA for the CDR3: TGTGCCAGCGTCCCTGAGGGTAGTTATGGCTACACCTTC.

The genes are TRBV28 and TRBJ1-5; no reliable D call. The germline V gene encodes CDR1 MDHEN and CDR2 SYDVKM. Trimming took off 5 bases at V and 2 bases at J, with 10 bases between the two ends. The CDR3 length is 14 residues. CDR3 sequence reads: CASSVPHGNQPQHF. The CDR3 DNA reads as TGTGCCAGCAGTGTCCCCCACGGCAATCAGCCCCAGCATTTT.

This clone showed up just once. The chain recombines TRBV28 with TRBJ1-5, with no clear D. Per germline, CDR1 MDHEN and CDR2 SYDVKM. The CDR3 runs to 17 residues. The V end lost 6 bases, the J end lost 0 bases, and 18 bases lay between the germline ends. The CDR3 nucleotides read TGTGCCAGCAGAACCGGACCGGGGAGTTATAGCAATCAGCCCCAGCATTTT. Protein: CASRTGPGSYSNQPQHF.

Comment on this clone: The junction departs from the called germline gene at one end, perhaps through a read error. The chain joins TRBV5-1 to TRBJ2-3, with 8 bases identical to TRBD1. Germline CDR1 and CDR2: SGHRS and YFSETQ. The CDR3 is made up of 13 amino acids. CDR3 amino acids: CASSWTGTGTQYF. CDR3 DNA sequence: TGCGCCAGCAGCTGGACAGGGACAGGTACGCAGTATTTT.

This clone appeared once. The chain joins TRBV6-5 to TRBJ1-1; 7 positions agree with TRBD1. The germline V gene encodes CDR1 MNHEY and CDR2 SVGAGI. This CDR3 is 13 amino acids long. Trimming took 7 bases from V and 8 from J; bases not matched to a gene: 10. In DNA form, the CDR3 reads TGTGCCAGCATCGAAACAGGGGAGGGAGAAGCTTTCTTT. This encodes CASIETGEGEAFF.

The chain is built from TRBV5-4 and TRBJ2-1; 8 bases are a match to TRBD2. J was trimmed by 10 bases and V by 5 bases; bases with no gene match: 11. The CDR3 runs to 14 residues. CDR1 and CDR2 (germline): SGHNT, YYREEE (reference sequence). The CDR3 region has the DNA TGTGCCAGCAGTCAGGAGGGCGCTAGCGGGGAGCAGTTCTTC. Its protein product is CASSQEGASGEQFF.

The CDR3 DNA sequence: TGTGCCAGCAGCTTGGTTAGCTCCTATAATTCACCCCTCCACTTT. It translates to CASSLVSSYNSPLHF. V gene TRBV5-6 combines with J gene TRBJ1-6, with D unclear. CDR1 and CDR2 from the germline V gene are SGHDT and YYEEEE. V was clipped by 0 bases and J by 0 bases, with 4 bases between them. The CDR3 totals 15 residues.

CDR3 DNA sequence: TGTGCCAGCAGTTACTCCCCCGAAGATGAAGCTTTCTTT. The encoded protein is CASSYSPEDEAFF. The V call is TRBV6-5, the J call TRBJ1-1; D uncertain. Germline V gene lookup returns CDR1 MNHEY and CDR2 SVGAGI. This CDR3 has 13 residues. V dropped 0 bases and J dropped 7 bases, with 9 bases sitting between them.

J is TRBJ2-7 and V is TRBV28; unclear D gene. The CDR3 length is 12 residues. The V and J ends lost 5 bases and 3 bases respectively, with 8 bases between them. CDR1 is MDHEN, CDR2 SYDVKM, per germline. This chain's CDR3 is CASSTQFYEQYF. CDR3 bases: TGTGCCAGCAGTACCCAATTCTACGAGCAGTACTTC. The full variable domain, with the rest looked up from reference TRBV28 and TRBJ2-7, is DVKVTQSSRYLVKRTGEKVFLECVQDMDHENMFWYRQDPGLGLRLIYFSYDVKMKEKGDIPEGYSVSREKKERFSLILESASTNQTSMYLCASSTQFYEQYFGPGTRLTVT.

The rearrangement joins TRBV2 to TRBJ1-1, with 8 bases that match TRBD1. CDR3 size: 11 residues. V was clipped by 10 bases and J by 11 bases; unmatched bases: 9. Germline CDR1 SNHLY, CDR2 FYNNEI. CDR3 sequence: CATGQGHGAFF. The CDR3, as DNA: TGTGCCACCGGACAGGGCCACGGTGCTTTCTTT. Full variable domain (rest looked up from reference TRBV2 and TRBJ1-1): EPEVTQTPSHQVTQMGQEVILRCVPISNHLYFYWYRQILGQKVEFLVSFYNNEISEKSEIFDDQFSVERPDGSNFTLKIRSTKLEDSAMYFCATGQGHGAFFGQGTRLTVV.

As to this clone: In the same sample, other DNA sequences code for this CDR3. CDR3 DNA: TGTGCCAGCAGCCTCGGGAGCTCTGGAAACACCATATATTTT. It yields the protein CASSLGSSGNTIYF. This sequence joins TRBV11-2 and TRBJ1-3, with unresolved D. The germline V gene encodes CDR1 SGHAT and CDR2 FQNNGV. The CDR3 extends over 14 amino acids. The V end lost 5 bases, the J end lost 0 bases, and 8 bases lay between the germline ends.

Here the CDR3 reads CASMGLAGGRDEQFF. DNA for the CDR3: TGTGCCAGCATGGGACTAGCGGGGGGGAGAGATGAGCAGTTCTTC. The rearrangement uses TRBV2 and TRBJ2-1, with 16 bases lining up with TRBD2. Trimming at V came to 7 bases and at J to 8 bases, leaving 5 bases not matched to a gene. Per the germline V gene, CDR1 is SNHLY and CDR2 is FYNNEI. The CDR3 has 15 amino acids. Full variable domain (missing parts from reference TRBV2 and TRBJ2-1): EPEVTQTPSHQVTQMGQEVILRCVPISNHLYFYWYRQILGQKVEFLVSFYNNEISEKSEIFDDQFSVERPDGSNFTLKIRSTKLEDSAMYFCASMGLAGGRDEQFFGPGTRLTVL.

This chain connects TRBV6-5 to TRBJ1-2, with TRBD1 identical over 8 bases. Per the germline V gene, CDR1 is MNHEY and CDR2 is SVGAGI. This CDR3 has 15 amino acids. The J segment lost 4 bases and the V segment lost 6 bases, leaving 10 bases of the junction unmatched. The CDR3 region has the DNA TGTGCCAGCAGACCTCGACAGGGGATACTCTATGGCTACACCTTC. Translating gives CASRPRQGILYGYTF.

The chain joins TRBV2 to TRBJ2-7, with TRBD2 identical over 9 bases. The CDR3 contains 16 residues. CDR1 and CDR2 from the germline V gene are SNHLY and FYNNEI. J was trimmed by 4 bases and V by 1 base; bases with no gene match: 8. The CDR3 region has the DNA TGTGCCAGCAGTGAAGGGGGGCGGGAGGGCCTTTACGAGCAGTACTTC. Its translation is CASSEGGREGLYEQYF.